This T cell receptor beta chain was documented in a study of cytomegalovirus exposure and HLA in healthy donors. The PCR was carried out with 60 Vbeta primers and 13 Jbeta primers. Repertoires were generated with immunoSEQ multiplex PCR, while TCRdb's copy carries only in-frame clones and drops some. Found here are about 52,000 clones, around 50% of them singletons; the top ten hold over 9.5%. Comment on this clone: Its antigen is undetermined.

Study-level results: Later analysis demonstrated an association between a missense DCLRE1C variant and TCR beta V- and J-gene trimming.

V lost 5 bases, J lost 2 bases, and 12 bases lay in between. Germline assignment: CDR1 MNHEY and CDR2 SVGAGI. The CDR3 is 14 residues long. The sample consisted of PBMCs. This clonotype was obtained from a human donor in good health. This rearrangement joins TRBV6-5 to TRBJ1-2; no clear D gene. CDR3 coding DNA: TGTGCCAGCAGTCCCCAAAACACCAACTATGGCTACACCTTC. This codes for CASSPQNTNYGYTF.